This T cell receptor (beta chain) was identified in a study of cytomegalovirus exposure and HLA in healthy donors. General study results and limits: The authors later found HLA-associated TCR beta chains more clonally expanded than equally common others.

In the PCR, 60 Vbeta and 13 Jbeta primers were used. Assay used: immunoSEQ multiplex PCR; TCRdb lists only in-frame clones, some missing. The sample includes about 170,000 clones, 70% to 90% seen only once; the top ten take 0.75% to 0.9%. Trimming cost V 5 bases and J 2 bases; bases outside gene matches: 6. The CDR3 runs 16 residues. Germline V CDR1 and CDR2: LNHDA, SQIVND (reference sequence). In regard to this clone: Its antigen remains unknown.

Sequencing was performed on PBMCs. The receptor was derived from a woman aged 18-29 years in good health and CMV-seronegative. The J gene is TRBJ1-5, the V gene TRBV19; TRBD1 matches 10 bases. CDR3 sequence: CASSLWTGGGNQPQHF. The DNA for the CDR3 is TGTGCCAGTAGTCTCTGGACAGGGGGTGGCAATCAGCCCCAGCATTTT.